The 8 T cell receptor beta chains presented below share a single source sample, sequenced in a study of molecular identifiers for immune sequencing clone quantification. TCRdb redid the calling of the PCR reads with MiXCR, one entry per CDR3 protein. Among approximately 500,000 distinct CDR3 sequences, about 25% were seen once, and the ten largest hold about 0.75%. The sample consisted of naive CD8+ T cells from blood, with Jurkat cell RNA spiked in. Noted subset: FACS-sorted CD8+CD4-CCR7+CD45RA+ naive T cells. These receptors were obtained from a human donor in good health. Some libraries in this study had Jurkat cell RNA spiked in.

This clonotype was seen ten or more times. The gene calls are TRBV13 and TRBJ1-1; TRBD1 matches 8 bases. The CDR3 loop spans 13 amino acids. CDR1 is PRHDT, CDR2 FYEKMQ, per germline (reference sequence). The V and J ends lost 7 bases and 7 bases, in that order; junction bases with no gene match: 8. DNA for the CDR3: TGTGCCAGCAACCAACAGGGGGGGATTGAAGCTTTCTTT. It encodes CASNQQGGIEAFF.

V and J are TRBV9 and TRBJ2-1, with TRBD2 matching over 12 bases. V dropped 0 bases and J dropped 7; count of bases not matched to a gene: 5. Germline CDR1 is SGDLS and CDR2 is YYNGEE. The CDR3 totals 16 residues. CDR3 sequence reads: CASSVVGLAGMNEQFF. DNA of the CDR3: TGTGCCAGCAGCGTAGTTGGACTAGCGGGAATGAATGAGCAGTTCTTC. Complete variable domain (other parts from reference TRBV9 and TRBJ2-1): DSGVTQTPKHLITATGQRVTLRCSPRSGDLSVYWYQQSLDQGLQFLIQYYNGEERAKGNILERFSAQQFPDLHSELNLSSLELGDSALYFCASSVVGLAGMNEQFFGPGTRLTVL.

The chain carries TRBV5-6 and TRBJ2-7; the D is unclear. V was clipped by 3 bases and J by 2 bases, with 9 bases between them. CDR1 and CDR2 (germline): SGHDT, YYEEEE. This CDR3 has 13 amino acids. CDR3 sequence reads: CASSSPRTYEQYF. CDR3 nucleotides: TGTGCCAGCAGCTCGCCCCGGACCTACGAGCAGTACTTC.

This clonotype came up many times. This chain connects TRBV6-5 to TRBJ2-1, with D possibly matching TRBD2 (5 bases). The CDR3 is made up of 15 amino acids. Germline CDR1 MNHEY, CDR2 SVGAGI. Trimming took 0 bases from V and 0 from J, leaving 6 bases between them. The CDR3 DNA sequence: TGTGCCAGCAGTTACTCAGGGAGCTCCTACAATGAGCAGTTCTTC. The encoded protein is CASSYSGSSYNEQFF.

In its sample, this clonotype was seen many times. The chain is built from TRBV4-3 and TRBJ2-7; 10 bases are shared with TRBD1. With V trimmed by 6 bases and J by 5 bases, 7 bases remained unmatched. The V gene's germline CDR1 is LGHNA and CDR2 YSLEER. The CDR3 covers 14 residues. The CDR3: CASSLDRGQNEQYF. CDR3 nucleotide sequence: TGCGCCAGCAGTCTCGACAGGGGGCAGAACGAGCAGTACTTC.

The chain has TRBV7-9 and TRBJ2-7, with a possible D match to TRBD1 (5 bases). The CDR3 sequence is 13 residues long. Germline V gives CDR1 SEHNR, CDR2 FQNEAQ (reference sequence). Trimming took off 5 bases at V and 3 bases at J, with 11 bases between the two ends. The CDR3 here is CASSPRQFYEQYF. The CDR3 region has the DNA TGTGCCAGCAGCCCCAGACAGTTCTACGAGCAGTACTTC.

In its sample, this clonotype was seen a few times. This sequence joins TRBV20-1 and TRBJ1-1; D is unclear. Trimming took off 1 base at V and 3 bases at J, with 9 bases between the two ends. Germline V lookup: CDR1 DFQATT, CDR2 SNEGSKA (reference sequence). The CDR3 totals 13 residues. This chain's CDR3 is CSARVKGDTEAFF. CDR3 bases: TGCAGTGCTAGAGTAAAGGGTGACACTGAAGCTTTCTTT.

This clonotype occurred a few times. This chain links TRBV27 with TRBJ2-1; tentatively, D is TRBD1 (5 bases). Trimming left V 4 bases short and J 9 bases short, with 13 bases between. CDR3 length: 13 residues. Germline V lookup: CDR1 MNHEY, CDR2 SMNVEV (reference sequence). CDR3 nucleotides: TGTGCCAGCAGTTCACTAAGGGGTATTGAGCAGTTCTTC. It codes for CASSSLRGIEQFF.